A single sample gave rise to the 18 T cell receptor beta chains below, sequenced in a study of molecular identifiers for immune sequencing clone quantification. TCRdb re-called the PCR reads with MiXCR, one entry per CDR3 protein. The table shows approximately 320,000 distinct CDR3 sequences, with roughly a quarter occurring only once. The material sequenced was naive CD8+ T cells from blood, with Jurkat cell RNA spiked in. Subset meaning: FACS-sorted CD8+CD4-CCR7+CD45RA+ naive T cells. These receptors were collected from a human donor in good health. Some libraries in this study had Jurkat cell RNA spiked in.

The chain uses TRBV7-8 and TRBJ2-1, with D hard to call. The CDR3 totals 16 residues. The germline V and J ends were trimmed by 1 base and 2 bases, with 12 bases remaining between them. Germline CDR1 is SGHVS and CDR2 is FQNEAQ. CDR3 sequence: CASSLVPGRTYNEQFF. DNA for the CDR3: TGTGCCAGCAGCTTAGTACCGGGTAGGACCTACAATGAGCAGTTCTTC.

This clonotype was found many times. CDR3: CASSLSGGVGPQHF. The CDR3 DNA is TGTGCCAGCAGTTTATCAGGAGGGGTTGGACCCCAGCATTTT. The chain couples TRBV12-3 or TRBV12-4 to TRBJ1-5, with TRBD1 as a possible D gene (5 bases). Trimming stripped 2 bases from V and 10 bases from J, with 15 bases between. The CDR3 has 14 amino acids.

In the case of this clonotype: It may be a read error: a sequence one base away is much more abundant. The CDR3 does not end in the conserved phenylalanine or tryptophan, so this is likely a read error. The chain recombines TRBV24-1 with TRBJ2-3; tentative D call: TRBD1 (5 bases). CDR3 size: 17 residues. Germline V gene data show CDR1 as KGHDR and CDR2 as SFDVKD. V was clipped by 0 bases and J by 3 bases, with 15 bases between them. The CDR3 bases are TGTGCCACCAGTGATTTGGAACCCTCCAAGGGGACAGATACGCAGTATATT. Encoded protein: CATSDLEPSKGTDTQYI.

Comment on this clonotype: A far larger clone is only one base removed, so a read error is likely. Written as DNA, the CDR3 is TGTGCCAGCGGCCCGGACTCCTACGAGCAGTACTTC. This sequence encodes CASGPDSYEQYF. The V call is TRBV7-9, the J call TRBJ2-7; D is uncertain. Trimming cost V 8 bases and J 0 bases, with 8 bases left between them. The CDR3 length is 12 residues. Germline lookup yields CDR1 SEHNR and CDR2 FQNEAQ (reference sequence).

This clonotype was detected a few times. The genes are TRBV13 and TRBJ2-1; 10 positions match TRBD2. There are 19 residues in the CDR3. Germline trimming cut 1 base from V and 6 bases from J; bases unmatched to any gene: 15. Germline V gives CDR1 PRHDT, CDR2 FYEKMQ (reference sequence). CDR3: CASSLAGFLAGENGNEQFF. CDR3 DNA sequence: TGTGCCAGCAGCTTAGCCGGTTTCCTAGCGGGAGAGAACGGCAATGAGCAGTTCTTC.

A few counts support this clonotype. The V gene is TRBV6-6, the J gene TRBJ2-3; D perhaps matches TRBD1 (5 bases). Trimming removed 5 bases at V and 0 bases at J, with 15 bases between. Germline V gives CDR1 MNHNY, CDR2 SVGAGI (reference sequence). The CDR3 is 16 amino acids. In DNA, the CDR3 is TGTGCCAGCAGTCACCCCAGGGCTCCAAGCACAGATACGCAGTATTTT. This translates into CASSHPRAPSTDTQYF.

Notes on this clonotype: The junction differs from germline at one of its ends, possibly a read error. This chain uses TRBV4-1 with TRBJ2-7; D is possibly TRBD1 (5 bases). The CDR3 has 14 residues. Germline V gene lookup returns CDR1 MGHRA and CDR2 YSYEKL. This CDR3 is CARSQGAATYAPYF. The DNA of the CDR3 is TGCGCCCGCAGCCAAGGGGCGGCGACCTACGCGCCGTACTTC.

V usage is TRBV12-5 and J usage is TRBJ2-6; 9 positions agree with TRBD1. CDR3 length: 18 amino acids. Germline V gene lookup returns CDR1 LGHNT and CDR2 FRNRAP. The V gene end was trimmed by 9 bases and the J gene end by 0 bases; junction bases not matched to a gene: 12. The CDR3 protein is CARDPGTGLVSGANVLTF. In DNA form, the CDR3 reads TGTGCTAGGGACCCCGGGACAGGGCTGGTCTCTGGGGCCAACGTCCTGACTTTC.

This clonotype came up a few times. The J gene is TRBJ2-5, the V gene TRBV28, with D perhaps TRBD1 or TRBD2 (5 bases each). This CDR3 contains 14 residues. Trimming pared 8 bases from V and 4 bases from J, leaving 17 bases between. Germline values: CDR1 MDHEN, CDR2 SYDVKM. The CDR3 DNA reads as TGTGCCAGCTACCGCGGACTTGGGGGAGAGACCCAGTACTTC. It encodes CASYRGLGGETQYF.

This clonotype was observed at least ten times. The chain employs TRBV5-4 and TRBJ1-2; 8 nucleotides match TRBD1. The CDR3 covers 14 residues. Germline CDR1 SGHNT, CDR2 YYREEE (reference sequence). V shed 4 bases, J shed 5 bases, and the junction held 7 bases outside the gene matches. The CDR3 loop is CASSTWTGSYGYTF. In DNA form, the CDR3 reads TGTGCCAGCAGCACCTGGACAGGGTCGTATGGCTACACCTTC.

In its sample, this clonotype was seen a few times. For the CDR3, the DNA is TGTGCCAGCAATGAGCCGAACTACGAGCAGTACTTC. It yields the protein CASNEPNYEQYF. The chain recombines TRBV28 with TRBJ2-7; no definite D call. The CDR3 contains 12 residues. V lost 7 bases and J lost 3, with 10 bases in between. Germline assignment: CDR1 MDHEN and CDR2 SYDVKM.

This clonotype was found many times. The chain recombines TRBV9 with TRBJ2-3; either TRBD1 or TRBD2 may supply D (8 bases each). The CDR3 is made up of 15 amino acids. With 10 bases removed from V and 6 bases from J, the gap between germline ends came to 24 bases. Germline CDR1 reads SGDLS; CDR2 reads YYNGEE. The CDR3 DNA is TGTGCCTCACAGGGGGGACTAGGGCCGGTGGATACGCAGTATTTT. Residues: CASQGGLGPVDTQYF.

In regard to this clonotype: A much larger clone lies one base from this, so it may be a read error. CDR3 in DNA: TGTGCCAGCAGCTCGCGCCTGCTAGCGGGGAACTACGGGCAGTACTTC. Encoded protein: CASSSRLLAGNYGQYF. V is TRBV7-9 and J is TRBJ2-7, with 9 bases that match TRBD2. Per germline, CDR1 SEHNR and CDR2 FQNEAQ (reference sequence). The CDR3 spans 16 residues.

This clonotype was seen at least ten times. CDR3 sequence (DNA): TGTGCCAGCAGCTTCCTAGACTCCTACGAGCAGTACTTC. Protein product: CASSFLDSYEQYF. V gene TRBV9 combines with J gene TRBJ2-7; no clear D. The CDR3 has 13 amino acids. Germline V CDR1 and CDR2: SGDLS, YYNGEE. V dropped 4 bases and J dropped 0 bases, with 8 bases sitting between them.

This clonotype was seen more than once but under ten times. The chain links TRBV5-6 to TRBJ2-7; D may be TRBD1 or TRBD2 (7 bases each). CDR1 and CDR2 from the germline V gene are SGHDT and YYEEEE. The CDR3 contains 15 residues. Trimming left V 3 bases short and J 3 bases short, with 16 bases between. The CDR3 sequence is CASSSGGTGVYEQYF. In DNA form, the CDR3 reads TGTGCCAGCAGCTCGGGGGGCACAGGGGTCTACGAGCAGTACTTC.

This rearrangement joins TRBV10-3 to TRBJ2-1; TRBD1 matches 7 bases. Germline V gene data show CDR1 as ENHRY and CDR2 as SYGVKD. With V trimmed by 5 bases and J by 9 bases, 4 bases remained unmatched. The CDR3 runs to 12 residues. In DNA, the CDR3 is TGTGCCATCAGTAAGGGGGCGGCTGAGCAGTTCTTC. This sequence encodes CAISKGAAEQFF.

This clonotype was counted only a few times. The J gene is TRBJ1-5, the V gene TRBV27; 7 bases are shared with TRBD1. J was trimmed by 5 bases and V by 7 bases; bases with no gene match: 8. Germline V gives CDR1 MNHEY, CDR2 SMNVEV (reference sequence). CDR3 length: 14 amino acids. CDR3 bases: TGTGCCAGCAAAAGCCGGGACAGTTATCAGCCCCAGCATTTT. Translation gives CASKSRDSYQPQHF.

This clonotype was seen repeatedly, ten times or more. The chain employs TRBV28 and TRBJ2-3, with a tentative D call TRBD2 (5 bases). Germline V gene sequence: CDR1 MDHEN, CDR2 SYDVKM. The CDR3 covers 15 residues. V lost 3 bases and J 1 base, leaving 11 bases between the germline ends. The CDR3 spells CASSLGADRTDTQYF. CDR3 in DNA: TGTGCCAGCAGTTTGGGAGCGGATCGCACAGATACGCAGTATTTT.